This TCR beta chain comes out of a study of read filtering for tumor transcriptome and immune sequencing. Looking at the study overall: The cohort had about 16 men and approximately 13 women aged about 45 to 80, mean roughly 71 years.

V was trimmed by 1 base and J by 3 bases, leaving 13 bases between them. CDR1 is SEHNR, CDR2 FQNEAQ, per germline (reference sequence). The CDR3 has 16 amino acids. Molecular barcoded adaptors covering alpha/delta and beta/gamma chains were used on roughly 400 ng RNA. TCRdb re-called the reads through MiXCR, storing one row per CDR3 protein. The repertoire consists of tens of thousands of distinct CDR3 sequences, with approximately 12% occurring once and the leading ten covering approximately 14%. Regarding the study as a whole: Compared with RNA-seq, IR-seq gave much higher clonotype depth and reliability. The CD138-negative fraction was mixed bone marrow immune cells, not pure T cells. Dropping single-read clonotypes raised IR-seq and RNA-seq shared-clonotype correlation.

This clonotype was picked up many times. Its specificity is not known. The sample taken for sequencing was a population of CD138-negative cells sorted from bone marrow. This TCR was recovered from a donor at least 40 years old with multiple myeloma. The chain uses TRBV7-9 and TRBJ2-1; D is ambiguous. The CDR3: CASSLGRRVDYNEQFF. The CDR3 DNA reads TGTGCCAGCAGCTTAGGGCGTAGGGTAGACTACAATGAGCAGTTCTTC.